This T cell receptor beta chain is from a study of human T cells and chemical hapten exposure. Germline values: CDR1 SGHTA, CDR2 FQGNSA. This CDR3 comprises 13 residues. V was pared by 1 base and J by 4 bases, with 6 bases between. Whole blood, unfractionated, served as the material for total RNA extraction. This clonotype has a count of ten or more. As processed by the authors: The median was about 100,000 TCRs per sample, ranging 23,224 to 690,600. TCRdb analysed the 5' RACE reads with MiXCR anew, one entry per CDR3 protein. The V and J calls come from TCRdb's annotation, not from the publication. Of around 140,000 distinct CDR3 sequences in the sample, approximately 4% were seen once.

V usage is TRBV7-2 and J usage is TRBJ2-3; no reliable D call. This receptor was obtained from a female donor in good health. CDR3 residues: CASSLVVADTQYF. The CDR3 DNA is TGTGCCAGCAGCTTAGTGGTCGCAGATACGCAGTATTTT.